A few counts support the clone carrying this T cell receptor beta chain. No antigen is known for it. In germline, CDR1 is SGHNT, CDR2 YYREEE (reference sequence). V lost 4 bases and J lost 4; bases outside the gene matches: 6. This CDR3 spans 14 amino acids. This record comes from a study of Ad26.COV2.S vaccination and SARS-CoV-2 variants. Study-level results: Vaccine and placebo recipients had comparable breadth of non-spike TCRs. Participants in the vaccine arm had higher spike-specific TCR breadth; placebo recipients had lower. From the TCR breadth and depth analyses, total T cell responses may have been underestimated.

Sequencing was performed with immunoSEQ multiplex PCR; in TCRdb, only in-frame clones are kept and a portion is missing. The sample holds roughly 180,000 clones; around 88% are singletons and the top ten take less than 6%. This TCR was sampled from a human donor who had recovered from COVID-19. J is TRBJ2-3 and V is TRBV5-4; 7 nucleotides match TRBD2. Sequenced material: peripheral blood, taken after recovery from COVID-19. The CDR3 is CASSPTSVADTQYF. The CDR3 nucleotides read TGTGCCAGCAGCCCAACTAGCGTCGCAGATACGCAGTATTTT.